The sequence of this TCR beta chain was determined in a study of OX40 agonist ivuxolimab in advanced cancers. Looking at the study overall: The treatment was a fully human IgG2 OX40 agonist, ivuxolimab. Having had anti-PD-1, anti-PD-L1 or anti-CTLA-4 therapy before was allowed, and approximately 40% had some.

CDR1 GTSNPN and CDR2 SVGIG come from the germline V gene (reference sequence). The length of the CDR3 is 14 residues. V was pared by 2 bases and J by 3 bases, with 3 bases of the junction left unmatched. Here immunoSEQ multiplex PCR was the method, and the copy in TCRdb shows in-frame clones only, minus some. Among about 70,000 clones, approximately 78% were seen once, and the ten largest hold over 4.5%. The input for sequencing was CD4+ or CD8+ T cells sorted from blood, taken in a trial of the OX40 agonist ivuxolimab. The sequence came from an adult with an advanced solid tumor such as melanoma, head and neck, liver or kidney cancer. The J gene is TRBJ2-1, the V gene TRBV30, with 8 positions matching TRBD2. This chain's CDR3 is CAWSSGSGYNEQFF. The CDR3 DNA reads TGTGCCTGGAGTAGCGGGAGTGGCTACAATGAGCAGTTCTTC.